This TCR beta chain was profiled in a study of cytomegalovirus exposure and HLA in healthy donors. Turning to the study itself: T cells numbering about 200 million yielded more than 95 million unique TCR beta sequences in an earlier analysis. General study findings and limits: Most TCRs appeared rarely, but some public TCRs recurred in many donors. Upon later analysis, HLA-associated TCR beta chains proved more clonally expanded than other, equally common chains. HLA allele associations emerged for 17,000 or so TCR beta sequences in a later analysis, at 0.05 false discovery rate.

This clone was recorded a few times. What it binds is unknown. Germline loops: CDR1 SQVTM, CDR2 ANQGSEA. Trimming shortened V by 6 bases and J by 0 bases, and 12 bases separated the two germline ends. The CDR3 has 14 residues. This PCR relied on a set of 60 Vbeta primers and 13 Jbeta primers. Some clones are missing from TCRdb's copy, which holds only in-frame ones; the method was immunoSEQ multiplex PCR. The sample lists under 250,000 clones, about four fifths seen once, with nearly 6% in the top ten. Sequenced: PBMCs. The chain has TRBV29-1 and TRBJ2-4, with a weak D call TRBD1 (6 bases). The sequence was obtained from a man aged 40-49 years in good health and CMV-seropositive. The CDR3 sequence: CSVYRARAKNIQYF. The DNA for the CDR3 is TGCAGCGTGTACAGGGCTCGAGCCAAAAACATTCAGTACTTC.